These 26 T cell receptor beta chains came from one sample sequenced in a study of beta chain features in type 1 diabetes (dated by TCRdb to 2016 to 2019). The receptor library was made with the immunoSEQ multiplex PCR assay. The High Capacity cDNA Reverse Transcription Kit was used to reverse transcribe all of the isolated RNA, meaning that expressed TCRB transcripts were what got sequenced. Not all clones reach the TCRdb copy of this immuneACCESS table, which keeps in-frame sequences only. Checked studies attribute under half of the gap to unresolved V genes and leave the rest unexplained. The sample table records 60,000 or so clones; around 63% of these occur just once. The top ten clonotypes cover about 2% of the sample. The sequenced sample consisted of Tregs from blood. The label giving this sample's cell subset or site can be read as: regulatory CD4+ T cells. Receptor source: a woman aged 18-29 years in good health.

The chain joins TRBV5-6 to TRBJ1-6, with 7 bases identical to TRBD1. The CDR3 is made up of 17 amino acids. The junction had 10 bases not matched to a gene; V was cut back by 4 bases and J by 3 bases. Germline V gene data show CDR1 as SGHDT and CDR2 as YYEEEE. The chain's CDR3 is CASSELGTENYNSPLHF. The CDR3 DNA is TGTGCCAGCAGCGAACTCGGGACAGAAAACTATAATTCACCCCTCCACTTT.

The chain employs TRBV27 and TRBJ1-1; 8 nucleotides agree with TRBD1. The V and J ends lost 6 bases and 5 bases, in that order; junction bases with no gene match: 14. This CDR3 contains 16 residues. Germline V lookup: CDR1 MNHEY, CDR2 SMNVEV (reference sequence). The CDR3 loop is CASRTTNAGGRTEAFF. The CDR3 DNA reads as TGTGCCAGCAGGACTACAAATGCAGGGGGCAGGACTGAAGCTTTCTTT.

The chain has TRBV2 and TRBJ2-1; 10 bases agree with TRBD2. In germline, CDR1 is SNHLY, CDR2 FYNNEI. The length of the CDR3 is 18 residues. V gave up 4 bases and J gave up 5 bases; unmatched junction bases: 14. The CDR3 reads CASSGLAGGRRSHNEQFF. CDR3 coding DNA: TGTGCCAGCAGTGGGTTAGCGGGAGGCCGAAGGAGCCACAATGAGCAGTTCTTC. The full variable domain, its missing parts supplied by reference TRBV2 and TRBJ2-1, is EPEVTQTPSHQVTQMGQEVILRCVPISNHLYFYWYRQILGQKVEFLVSFYNNEISEKSEIFDDQFSVERPDGSNFTLKIRSTKLEDSAMYFCASSGLAGGRRSHNEQFFGPGTRLTVL.

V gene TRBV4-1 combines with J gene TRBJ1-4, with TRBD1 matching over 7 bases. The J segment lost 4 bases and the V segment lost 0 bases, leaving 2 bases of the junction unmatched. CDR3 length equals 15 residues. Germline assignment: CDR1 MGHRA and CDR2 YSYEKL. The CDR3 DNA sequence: TGCGCCAGCAGCCAAGAGGACAGGAATAATGAAAAACTGTTTTTT. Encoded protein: CASSQEDRNNEKLFF.

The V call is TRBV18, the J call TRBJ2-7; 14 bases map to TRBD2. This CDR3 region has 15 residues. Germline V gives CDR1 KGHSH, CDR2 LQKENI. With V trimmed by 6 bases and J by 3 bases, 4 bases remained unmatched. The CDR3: CASSRGTSGSYEQYF. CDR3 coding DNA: TGTGCCAGCTCGCGCGGGACTAGCGGGAGCTACGAGCAGTACTTC.

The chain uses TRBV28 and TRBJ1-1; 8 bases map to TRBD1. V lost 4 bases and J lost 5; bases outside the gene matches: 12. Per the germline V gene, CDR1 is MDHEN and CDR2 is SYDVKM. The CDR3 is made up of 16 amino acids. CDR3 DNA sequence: TGTGCCAGCAGTTGGCGCCTGGGGACAGGTCCGACTGAAGCTTTCTTT. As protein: CASSWRLGTGPTEAFF. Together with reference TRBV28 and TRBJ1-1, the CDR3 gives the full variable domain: DVKVTQSSRYLVKRTGEKVFLECVQDMDHENMFWYRQDPGLGLRLIYFSYDVKMKEKGDIPEGYSVSREKKERFSLILESASTNQTSMYLCASSWRLGTGPTEAFFGQGTRLTVV.

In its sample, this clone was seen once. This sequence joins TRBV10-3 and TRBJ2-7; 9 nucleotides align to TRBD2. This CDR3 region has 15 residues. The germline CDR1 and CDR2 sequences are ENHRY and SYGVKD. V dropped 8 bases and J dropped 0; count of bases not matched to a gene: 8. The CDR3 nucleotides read TGTGCCATCCGGGCTAGCGGGGTGGGCTCCTACGAGCAGTACTTC. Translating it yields CAIRASGVGSYEQYF.

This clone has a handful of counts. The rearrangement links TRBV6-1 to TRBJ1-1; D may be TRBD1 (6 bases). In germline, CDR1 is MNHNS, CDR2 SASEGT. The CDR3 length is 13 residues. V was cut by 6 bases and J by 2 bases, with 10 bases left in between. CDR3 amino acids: CASRWTVNTEAFF. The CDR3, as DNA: TGTGCCAGCAGATGGACAGTTAACACTGAAGCTTTCTTT.

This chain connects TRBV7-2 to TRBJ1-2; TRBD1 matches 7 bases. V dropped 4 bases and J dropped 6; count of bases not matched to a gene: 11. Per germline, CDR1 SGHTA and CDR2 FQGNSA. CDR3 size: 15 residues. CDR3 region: CASSSTARGLDGYTF. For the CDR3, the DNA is TGTGCCAGCAGCTCCACTGCGAGGGGGCTGGATGGCTACACCTTC.

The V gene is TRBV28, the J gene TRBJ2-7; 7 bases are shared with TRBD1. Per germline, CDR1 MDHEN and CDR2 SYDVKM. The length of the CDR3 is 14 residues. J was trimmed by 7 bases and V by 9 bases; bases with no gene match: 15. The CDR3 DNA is TGTGCCAGTATCTCGGGGCAGGGGGTCGGAGAGCAGTACTTC. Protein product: CASISGQGVGEQYF.

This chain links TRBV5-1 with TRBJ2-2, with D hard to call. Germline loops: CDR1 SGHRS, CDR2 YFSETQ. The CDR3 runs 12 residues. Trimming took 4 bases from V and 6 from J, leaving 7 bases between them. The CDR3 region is CASSPSAGELFF. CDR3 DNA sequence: TGCGCCAGCAGCCCCTCCGCCGGGGAGCTGTTTTTT.

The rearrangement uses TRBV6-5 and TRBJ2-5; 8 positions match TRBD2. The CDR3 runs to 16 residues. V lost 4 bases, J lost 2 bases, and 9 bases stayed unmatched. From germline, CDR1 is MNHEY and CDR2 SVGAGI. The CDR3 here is CASSFSSGPGQETQYF. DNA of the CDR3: TGTGCCAGCAGTTTCTCTAGCGGGCCTGGACAAGAGACCCAGTACTTC.

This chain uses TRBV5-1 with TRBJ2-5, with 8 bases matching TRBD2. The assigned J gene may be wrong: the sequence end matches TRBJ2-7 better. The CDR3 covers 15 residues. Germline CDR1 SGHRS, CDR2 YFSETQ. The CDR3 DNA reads TGCGCCAGCAGCTCGGCGGGGGGCCTTACTTACGAGCAGTACTTC. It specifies CASSSAGGLTYEQYF.

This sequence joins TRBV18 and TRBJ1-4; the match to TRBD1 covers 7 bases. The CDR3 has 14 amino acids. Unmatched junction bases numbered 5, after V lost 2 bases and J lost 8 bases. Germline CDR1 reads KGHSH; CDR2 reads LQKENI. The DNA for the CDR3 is TGTGCCAGCTCACCAAACCGGGACAGAGAAAAACTGTTTTTT. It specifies CASSPNRDREKLFF.

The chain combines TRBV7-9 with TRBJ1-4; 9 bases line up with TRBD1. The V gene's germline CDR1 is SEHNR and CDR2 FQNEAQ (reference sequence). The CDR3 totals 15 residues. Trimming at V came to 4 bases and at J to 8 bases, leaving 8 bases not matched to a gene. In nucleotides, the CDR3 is TGTGCCAGCAGCTACCCCGGGACAGGGTACGAAAAACTGTTTTTT. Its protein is CASSYPGTGYEKLFF.

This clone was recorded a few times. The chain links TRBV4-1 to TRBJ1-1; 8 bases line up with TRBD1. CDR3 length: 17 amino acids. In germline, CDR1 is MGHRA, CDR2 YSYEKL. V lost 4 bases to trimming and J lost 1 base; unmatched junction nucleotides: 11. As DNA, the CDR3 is TGCGCCAGCAGCCGAGGACAGGGAGGATACGGGAACACTGAAGCTTTCTTT. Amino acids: CASSRGQGGYGNTEAFF.

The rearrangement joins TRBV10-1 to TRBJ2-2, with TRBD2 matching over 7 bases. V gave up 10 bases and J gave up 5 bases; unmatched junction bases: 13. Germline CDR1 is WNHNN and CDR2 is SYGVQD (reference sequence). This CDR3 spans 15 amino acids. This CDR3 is CATSTGGLPTGELFF. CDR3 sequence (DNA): TGCGCCACTTCAACTGGGGGACTACCGACCGGGGAGCTGTTTTTT.

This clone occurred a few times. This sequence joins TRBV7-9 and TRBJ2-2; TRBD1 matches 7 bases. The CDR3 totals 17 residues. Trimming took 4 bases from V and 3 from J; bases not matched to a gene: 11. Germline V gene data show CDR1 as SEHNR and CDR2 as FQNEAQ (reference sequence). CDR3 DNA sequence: TGTGCCAGCAGCTCCATAGACAGGGTCGTAGACACCGGGGAGCTGTTTTTT. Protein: CASSSIDRVVDTGELFF.

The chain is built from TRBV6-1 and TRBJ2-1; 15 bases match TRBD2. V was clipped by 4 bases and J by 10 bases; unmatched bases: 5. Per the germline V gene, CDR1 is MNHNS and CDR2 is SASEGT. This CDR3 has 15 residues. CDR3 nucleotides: TGTGCCAGCAGTGCTGGGACTAGCGGGAGGCGGGAGCAGTTCTTC. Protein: CASSAGTSGRREQFF.

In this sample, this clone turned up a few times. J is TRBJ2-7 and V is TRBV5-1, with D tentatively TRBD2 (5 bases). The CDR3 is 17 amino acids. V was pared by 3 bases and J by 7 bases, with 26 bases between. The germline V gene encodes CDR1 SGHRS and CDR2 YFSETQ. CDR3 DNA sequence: TGCGCCAGCAGCTCGCTCCGATCGGGGAAGGGAGCAAGGGAGCAGTACTTC. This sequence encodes CASSSLRSGKGAREQYF.

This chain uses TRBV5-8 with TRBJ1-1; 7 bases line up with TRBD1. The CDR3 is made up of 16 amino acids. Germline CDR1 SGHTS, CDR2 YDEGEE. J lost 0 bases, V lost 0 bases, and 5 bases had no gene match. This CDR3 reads CASSLGGGWMNTEAFF. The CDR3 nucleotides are TGTGCCAGCAGCTTGGGAGGGGGCTGGATGAACACTGAAGCTTTCTTT.

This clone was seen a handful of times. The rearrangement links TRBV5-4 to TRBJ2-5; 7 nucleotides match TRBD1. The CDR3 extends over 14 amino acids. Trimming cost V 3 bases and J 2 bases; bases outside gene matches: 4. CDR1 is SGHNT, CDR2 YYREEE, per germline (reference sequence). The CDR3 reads CASSSGTVQETQYF. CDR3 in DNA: TGTGCCAGCAGCTCCGGGACAGTTCAAGAGACCCAGTACTTC.

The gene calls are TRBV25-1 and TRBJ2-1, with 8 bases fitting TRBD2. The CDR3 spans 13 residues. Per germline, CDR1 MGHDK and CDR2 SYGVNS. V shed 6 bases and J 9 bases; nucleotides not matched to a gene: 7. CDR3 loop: CASREAGEAEQFF. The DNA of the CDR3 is TGTGCCAGCAGAGAAGCGGGAGAGGCTGAGCAGTTCTTC.

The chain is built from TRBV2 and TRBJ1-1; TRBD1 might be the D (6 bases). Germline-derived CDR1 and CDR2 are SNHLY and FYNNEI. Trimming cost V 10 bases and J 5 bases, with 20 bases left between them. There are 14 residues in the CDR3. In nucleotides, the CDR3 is TGTGCCACTTACCGGGACATAGGGGTTACTGAAGCTTTCTTT. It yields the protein CATYRDIGVTEAFF.

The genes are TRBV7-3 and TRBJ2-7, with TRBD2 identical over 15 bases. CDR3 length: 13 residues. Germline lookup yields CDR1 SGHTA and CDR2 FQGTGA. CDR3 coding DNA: TGTGCGTCAGGACTAGCGGGGGGGCAAGAGCAGTACTTC. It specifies CASGLAGGQEQYF.

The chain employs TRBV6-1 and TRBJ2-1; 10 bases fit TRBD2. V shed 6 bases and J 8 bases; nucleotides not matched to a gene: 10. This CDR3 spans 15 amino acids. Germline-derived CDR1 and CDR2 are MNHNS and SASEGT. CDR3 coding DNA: TGTGCCAGCAGAGAAAGCGGGAGGGCCTTCGATGAGCAGTTCTTC. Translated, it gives CASRESGRAFDEQFF.